The clone carrying this TCR beta chain was counted many times. Its antigen is not known. This entry comes from a study of T cells in Graves' hyperthyroidism and ophthalmopathy. Study as a whole: At initial diagnosis, before any treatment had begun, peripheral blood was obtained. Findings of the study overall: Using 13 V-J features, a model discriminated ophthalmopathy from stable hyperthyroidism. In the blood, most expanded thyroid clonotypes above 0.001 appeared as well.

Amplification of TCR beta CDR3 regions used RNA as the template. Initially, a first-round RT-PCR of the TCR CDR3 employed the HTBI primer set. MiXCR, run by TCRdb on the multiplex PCR reads, gives a single entry per CDR3 protein. The sample carries 490,000 or so distinct CDR3 sequences, about 16% recorded once. Germline trimming cut 2 bases from V and 4 bases from J; bases unmatched to any gene: 1. The CDR3 spans 14 residues. Germline loops: CDR1 ENHRY, CDR2 SYGVKD. Sequencing was performed on blood. The TCR originated in a woman in her twenties or thirties with Graves' ophthalmopathy. The rearrangement joins TRBV10-3 to TRBJ2-7, with 11 bases lining up with TRBD2. This CDR3 is CAISELAGGYEQYF. CDR3 DNA sequence: TGTGCCATCAGTGAGCTAGCGGGGGGTTACGAGCAGTACTTC.